This T cell receptor (beta chain) was sequenced for a study of blood T cell repertoires in COVID-19. Method: immunoSEQ multiplex PCR; TCRdb's copy keeps in-frame clones and lacks some. The sample includes 200,000 to 300,000 clones, about 83% of them seen just once. CDR3 length: 15 amino acids. V was pared by 1 base and J by 4 bases, with 10 bases between. Germline CDR1 SEHNR, CDR2 FQNEAQ (reference sequence). This clone occurred a few times. Sequencing was done on a sample of peripheral blood. The receptor comes from a man between 45 and 60 years old with acute or convalescent COVID-19. This chain links TRBV7-9 with TRBJ2-2; D is uncertain. The CDR3 coding sequence is TGTGCCAGCAGCTTAGTGGGCAGAATCACCGGGGAGCTGTTTTTT. Amino acids: CASSLVGRITGELFF. Filled out from reference TRBV7-9 and TRBJ2-2, the complete variable domain reads DTGVSQNPRHKITKRGQNVTFRCDPISEHNRLYWYRQTLGQGPEFLTYFQNEAQLEKSRLLSDRFSAERPKGSFSTLEIQRTEQGDSAMYLCASSLVGRITGELFFGEGSRLTVL.